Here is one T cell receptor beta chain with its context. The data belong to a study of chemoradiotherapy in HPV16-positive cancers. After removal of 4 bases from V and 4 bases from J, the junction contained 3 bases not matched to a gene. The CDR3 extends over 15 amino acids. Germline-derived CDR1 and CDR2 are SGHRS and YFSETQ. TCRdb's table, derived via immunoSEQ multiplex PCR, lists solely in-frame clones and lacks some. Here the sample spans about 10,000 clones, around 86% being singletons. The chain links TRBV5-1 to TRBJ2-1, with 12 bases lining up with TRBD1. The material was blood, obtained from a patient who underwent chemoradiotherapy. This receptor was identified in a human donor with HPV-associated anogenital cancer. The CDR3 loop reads CASSVGQGAYNEQFF. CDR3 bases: TGCGCCAGCAGCGTGGGACAGGGGGCTTACAATGAGCAGTTCTTC.